This is a list of T cell receptor beta chains from one sample in a study of control samples from healthy donors and cancer patients. Clones were read by immunoSEQ multiplex PCR, and TCRdb kept only the in-frame ones, dropping some. The sample carries around 110,000 clones, 88% recorded once. Sequenced input: blood. These receptors were taken from a woman in her 70s in good health. The CDR3 runs from the conserved cysteine through the conserved F or W. D genes are given only for firm matches. Clone size is not always given. Where it is, it says once, few, many or a class for expanded clones.

J: TRBJ2-1
D: -
V: TRBV15
size: -
DNA: TGTGCCACCAGCAGAGAGGTAGGGGGAAACAATGAGCAGTTCTTC
CDR3: CATSREVGGNNEQFF

J: TRBJ1-3
D: -
V: TRBV6-5
size: -
DNA: TGTGCCAGCAGTTCTCGGACTGGAGCTGGAAACACCATATATTTT
CDR3: CASSSRTGAGNTIYF

J: TRBJ1-3
D: -
V: TRBV5-6
size: -
DNA: TGTGCCAGCAGCCCGAATCGGGGGCCCTTCTCTGGAAACACCATATATTTT
CDR3: CASSPNRGPFSGNTIYF

J: TRBJ2-3
D: -
V: TRBV5-5
size: -
DNA: TGTGCCAGCAGCTCCTCCTTTGACGGGGGAGATACGCAGTATTTT
CDR3: CASSSSFDGGDTQYF

J: TRBJ2-1
D: TRBD1
V: TRBV6-4
size: once
DNA: TGTGCCAGCAGTGACTCCGGGACAGGGAGTCACAATGAGCAGTTCTTC
CDR3: CASSDSGTGSHNEQFF

J: TRBJ2-3
D: -
V: TRBV10-1
size: few
DNA: TGCGCCAGCAGCCCCGGCGGAGATACGCAGTATTTT
CDR3: CASSPGGDTQYF

J: TRBJ2-7
D: -
V: TRBV7-8
size: -
DNA: TGTGCCAGCAGCTTTGACCCTTTTCCGTACGAGCAGTACTTC
CDR3: CASSFDPFPYEQYF

J: TRBJ2-1
D: TRBD1
V: TRBV5-1
size: -
DNA: TGCGCCAGCAGCCAAACAGGGGACTCCTACAATGAGCAGTTCTTC
CDR3: CASSQTGDSYNEQFF

J: TRBJ1-6
D: -
V: TRBV27
size: -
DNA: TGTGCCAGCAGTCCCCGGCCGGATTCACCCCTCCACTTT
CDR3: CASSPRPDSPLHF

J: TRBJ2-2
D: -
V: TRBV5-1
size: -
DNA: TGCGCCAGCAGCGCCGGGGACAGCGGGGCCGGGGAGCTGTTTTTT
CDR3: CASSAGDSGAGELFF

J: TRBJ2-3
D: TRBD1
V: TRBV5-1
size: -
DNA: TGCGCCAGCAGCCCCGGACAGGAAGCAGATACGCAGTATTTT
CDR3: CASSPGQEADTQYF

J: TRBJ1-1
D: -
V: TRBV2
size: -
DNA: TGTGCCAGCGGGTTGGACGGACTGAACACTGAAGCTTTCTTT
CDR3: CASGLDGLNTEAFF

J: TRBJ1-1
D: -
V: TRBV6-5
size: -
DNA: TGTGCCAGCAGTTACTCGAAACCTATGAGATCGTTCTTT
CDR3: CASSYSKPMRSFF

J: TRBJ1-2
D: -
V: TRBV29-1
size: once
DNA: TGCAGCGTTACCGGACGGACGAGTCGGTATGGCTACACCTTC
CDR3: CSVTGRTSRYGYTF

J: TRBJ2-3
D: TRBD2
V: TRBV4-3
size: -
DNA: TGCGCCAGCAGCCAGGCGGGGGCGGGGGGAGGAGATACGCAGTATTTT
CDR3: CASSQAGAGGGDTQYF

J: TRBJ2-7
D: -
V: TRBV21-1
size: few
DNA: TGTGCCAGCAGCAAGTGGACAGTTTCTACCTACGAGCAGTACTTC
CDR3: CASSKWTVSTYEQYF

J: TRBJ1-1
D: -
V: TRBV7-8
size: -
DNA: TGTGCCAGCAGCTTAGGGGTGATGAACACTGAAGCTTTCTTT
CDR3: CASSLGVMNTEAFF

J: TRBJ2-5
D: -
V: TRBV4-3
size: -
DNA: TGCGCCAGCAGCCAAGATCGGTTGCGTCAGGGGCAAGAGACCCAGTACTTC
CDR3: CASSQDRLRQGQETQYF

J: TRBJ1-2
D: -
V: TRBV2
size: -
DNA: TGTGCCAGCAGCTCGGACCGGAAAGGCTACACCTTC
CDR3: CASSSDRKGYTF

J: TRBJ1-5
D: -
V: TRBV4-2
size: few
DNA: TGTGCCAGCAGCCATACCGGCGGGGAGAATCAGCCCCAGCATTTT
CDR3: CASSHTGGENQPQHF

J: TRBJ1-1
D: -
V: TRBV19
size: -
DNA: TGTGCCAGTAGTATAACAAGTTTTAACACTGAAGCTTTCTTT
CDR3: CASSITSFNTEAFF

J: TRBJ2-1
D: TRBD2
V: TRBV6-5
size: -
DNA: TGTGCCAGCAGCCCAGGGACTACCCCCTACAATGAGCAGTTCTTC
CDR3: CASSPGTTPYNEQFF

J: TRBJ1-6
D: -
V: TRBV19
size: once
DNA: TGTGCCAGTAGTTATAATGGGAATTCACCCCTCCACTTT
CDR3: CASSYNGNSPLHF

J: TRBJ2-1
D: TRBD2
V: TRBV13
size: -
DNA: TGTGCCAGCAGCTCCGGGACTAGCGGCTACAATGAGCAGTTCTTC
CDR3: CASSSGTSGYNEQFF

J: TRBJ1-6
D: -
V: TRBV6-5
size: -
DNA: TGTGCCAGCAGATATGACAGTGGAGATTATTCACCCCTCCACTTT
CDR3: CASRYDSGDYSPLHF

J: TRBJ1-1
D: -
V: TRBV19
size: -
DNA: TGTGCCAGTAGTATAATGGGGGCCTCGAACACTGAAGCTTTCTTT
CDR3: CASSIMGASNTEAFF

J: TRBJ1-6
D: -
V: TRBV7-9
size: -
DNA: TGTGCCAGCAGCCTACAGGGTTCCTATAATTCACCCCTCCACTTT
CDR3: CASSLQGSYNSPLHF

J: TRBJ1-1
D: -
V: TRBV24-1
size: -
DNA: TGTGCCACCAGGGATCAGGGAAGGACTGAAGCTTTCTTT
CDR3: CATRDQGRTEAFF

J: TRBJ2-3
D: -
V: TRBV7-9
size: once
DNA: TGTGCCAGCAGCATCGGGGATGGGGATACGCAGTATTTT
CDR3: CASSIGDGDTQYF

J: TRBJ2-7
D: TRBD1
V: TRBV7-6
size: -
DNA: TGTGCCAGCAGCTTAGGTGGACAGGGCGCCTACGAGCAGTACTTC
CDR3: CASSLGGQGAYEQYF

J: TRBJ2-5
D: -
V: TRBV7-2
size: -
DNA: TGTGCCAGCAGCTTAGTAGTCGGTGGCCAAGAGACCCAGTACTTC
CDR3: CASSLVVGGQETQYF

J: TRBJ1-1
D: -
V: TRBV5-1
size: -
DNA: TGCGCCAGCAGCTCTAGTACTTTGAACACTGAAGCTTTCTTT
CDR3: CASSSSTLNTEAFF

J: TRBJ1-2
D: TRBD1
V: TRBV10-3
size: -
DNA: TGTGCCATCACGAGAGACAGGGATTCTAATGGCTACACCTTC
CDR3: CAITRDRDSNGYTF

J: TRBJ2-5
D: TRBD1
V: TRBV5-6
size: -
DNA: TGTGCCAGCAGCGCTAGCACACAGGGGAGAGAGACCCAGTACTTC
CDR3: CASSASTQGRETQYF

J: TRBJ2-5
D: TRBD1
V: TRBV5-1
size: -
DNA: TGCGCCAGCAGCTTGACAGGGGGAACTTACCAAGAGACCCAGTACTTC
CDR3: CASSLTGGTYQETQYF

J: TRBJ2-5
D: -
V: TRBV15
size: once
DNA: TGTGCCACCAGCAAGATCGCCAGGGCCGTTGAGACCCAGTACTTC
CDR3: CATSKIARAVETQYF

J: TRBJ2-1
D: TRBD2
V: TRBV9
size: -
DNA: TGTGCCAGCAGCGTAGGTGCGGACGGGGGGGGAGCTGAGCAGTTCTTC
CDR3: CASSVGADGGGAEQFF

J: TRBJ2-3
D: -
V: TRBV12-3/TRBV12-4
size: -
DNA: TGTGCCAGCAGTGCTACTGTGAATACGCAGTATTTT
CDR3: CASSATVNTQYF

J: TRBJ2-3
D: TRBD2
V: TRBV19
size: -
DNA: TGTGCCAGTAGTTACCAGGGAGGGGGCACAGATACGCAGTATTTT
CDR3: CASSYQGGGTDTQYF

J: TRBJ1-6
D: -
V: TRBV5-6
size: once
DNA: TGTGCCAGCAGCGGACCCCCCCCAGGGTCACCCCTCCACTTT
CDR3: CASSGPPPGSPLHF

J: TRBJ1-2
D: -
V: TRBV4-1
size: -
DNA: TGCGCCAGCAGCCAAGCCAGGGGTAACTATGGCTACACCTTC
CDR3: CASSQARGNYGYTF

J: TRBJ1-3
D: -
V: TRBV11-3
size: -
DNA: TGTGCCAGCAGCGCAGGTTCTGGAAACACCATATATTTT
CDR3: CASSAGSGNTIYF

J: TRBJ2-5
D: -
V: TRBV2
size: -
DNA: TGTGCCAGCAGACACCAAGGGGCAGTACAAGAGACCCAGTACTTC
CDR3: CASRHQGAVQETQYF

J: TRBJ1-2
D: -
V: TRBV3-1/TRBV3-2
size: -
DNA: TGTGCCAGCAGCCAAGAGGGGGGTACTGGCTACACCTTC
CDR3: CASSQEGGTGYTF

J: TRBJ1-2
D: -
V: TRBV27
size: medium-sized
DNA: TGTGCCAGCAGTAAATCAGGGATGGACTATGGCTACACCTTC
CDR3: CASSKSGMDYGYTF

J: TRBJ1-2
D: -
V: TRBV21-1
size: -
DNA: TGTGCCAGACCCCCGCAGTGTGGCTACACCTTC
CDR3: CARPPQCGYTF

J: TRBJ1-6
D: -
V: TRBV14
size: -
DNA: TGTGCCAGCAGCCAAGGGGTAGGAATTAATTCACCCCTCCACTTT
CDR3: CASSQGVGINSPLHF